The entry that follows covers one T cell receptor beta chain sequence. CDR3 length: 18 residues. V was clipped by 2 bases and J by 0 bases; unmatched bases: 8. Germline V gene data show CDR1 as MDHEN and CDR2 as SYDVKM. These data are taken from a study of OX40 agonist ivuxolimab in advanced cancers. TCRdb's copy holds only in-frame clones and misses some; the assay was immunoSEQ multiplex PCR. This sample has 60,000 to 65,000 clones, with 90% to 95% found just once. The chain employs TRBV28 and TRBJ2-2; 8 nucleotides line up with TRBD2. This receptor was obtained from an adult with an advanced solid tumor such as melanoma, head and neck, liver or kidney cancer. This sample comprised CD4+ or CD8+ T cells sorted from blood, obtained in a trial of the OX40 agonist ivuxolimab. CDR3 sequence: CASSLTPSLAANTGELFF. CDR3 nucleotides: TGTGCCAGCAGTTTAACCCCCTCACTAGCGGCGAACACCGGGGAGCTGTTTTTT.